This T cell receptor (beta chain) was observed in a study of cytomegalovirus exposure and HLA in healthy donors. Vbeta (60) and Jbeta (13) primers were used in the PCR. As originally analysed: Around 10 million of the approximately 80 million unique TCR beta chains counted in a later analysis were shared. Clones were sequenced by immunoSEQ multiplex PCR, and TCRdb holds only the in-frame ones, with some missing. V, J and clone size reflect that table, while D and trimming were determined from the DNA. The sample consists of fewer than 300,000 clones, more than 80% of them appearing once. Overall study findings and caveats: Associated with HLA alleles at 0.05 false discovery rate in a later analysis were 17,000 or so TCR beta sequences. Earlier analysis looked at TCR beta V segments, and most were productive about 90% or about 30% of the time. It was confirmed in vitro that a few of the CMV-associated chains were specific for CMV antigens.

A note on this clone: Its specificity is unknown.

Per the germline V gene, CDR1 is SGHNT and CDR2 is YENEEA. V was clipped by 2 bases and J by 2 bases, with 10 bases between them. The CDR3 spans 15 residues. The source material was PBMCs. J is TRBJ2-1 and V is TRBV11-3, with unresolved D. The source is a man aged 35 to 55 in good health and CMV-seropositive. Written as DNA, the CDR3 is TGTGCCAGCAGCTTACTAGTTCGCCCCTACAATGAGCAGTTCTTC. Translating gives CASSLLVRPYNEQFF.